Listed here are 10 T cell receptor beta chains from one sample, sequenced in a study of identifying expanded T cells in peripheral blood. Sequencing was performed with immunoSEQ multiplex PCR; in TCRdb, only in-frame clones are kept and a portion is missing. The data hold approximately 110,000 clones, with about nine tenths observed a single time. Sequencing was done on a sample of blood. Source of these receptors: a person between 18 and 75 years old in good health.

The sample holds one count of this clone. The chain employs TRBV19 and TRBJ2-1; perhaps TRBD2 as D (6 bases). The germline V and J ends were trimmed by 4 bases and 6 bases, with 16 bases remaining between them. The germline V gene has CDR1 LNHDA and CDR2 SQIVND (reference sequence). The length of the CDR3 is 15 residues. The CDR3 sequence is CASSTEGLGLNEQFF. In DNA form, the CDR3 reads TGTGCCAGTAGTACGGAGGGATTGGGTCTCAATGAGCAGTTCTTC.

The chain links TRBV11-1 to TRBJ1-5, with D unresolved. V was pared by 5 bases and J by 3 bases, with 8 bases between. CDR1 and CDR2 from the germline V gene are SGHAT and FQDESV (reference sequence). The CDR3 totals 13 residues. The CDR3 is CASSLGNNQPQHF. The CDR3 DNA follows: TGTGCCAGCAGCCTCGGGAACAATCAGCCCCAGCATTTT.

The rearrangement links TRBV7-9 to TRBJ2-1; 7 nucleotides align to TRBD2. CDR1 and CDR2 (germline): SEHNR, FQNEAQ (reference sequence). The V gene end was trimmed by 1 base and the J gene end by 2 bases; junction bases not matched to a gene: 2. The length of the CDR3 is 15 residues. The CDR3, as DNA: TGTGCCAGCAGCTTAGGGACTAGTACCTACAATGAGCAGTTCTTC. Protein: CASSLGTSTYNEQFF.

V usage is TRBV6-1 and J usage is TRBJ1-5, with D perhaps TRBD1 (5 bases). This CDR3 is built from 15 residues. Germline lookup yields CDR1 MNHNS and CDR2 SASEGT. V lost 6 bases, J lost 4 bases, and 16 bases lay in between. In DNA form, the CDR3 reads TGTGCCAGCAGGACGGGACCGACGGAGAATCAGCCCCAGCATTTT. Its protein is CASRTGPTENQPQHF.

The V gene is TRBV5-1, the J gene TRBJ1-4; D call uncertain. V was cut by 0 bases and J by 8 bases, with 11 bases left in between. In germline, CDR1 is SGHRS, CDR2 YFSETQ. The length of the CDR3 is 14 residues. The CDR3 loop is CASSLGSLYEKLFF. In nucleotides, the CDR3 is TGCGCCAGCAGCTTGGGCAGCTTATACGAAAAACTGTTTTTT.

This clone was seen only once. The chain employs TRBV7-9 and TRBJ2-7; D is tentatively TRBD1 or TRBD2 (6 bases each). This CDR3 region has 13 residues. Germline-derived CDR1 and CDR2 are SEHNR and FQNEAQ (reference sequence). V lost 5 bases and J lost 5, with 13 bases in between. The CDR3 DNA is TGTGCCAGCAGCCCTATGGGGGGCCACGAGCAGTACTTC. Encoded protein: CASSPMGGHEQYF.

Concerning this clone: An end of the junction does not agree with germline; a read error may underlie this. The rearrangement uses TRBV25-1 and TRBJ1-1; TRBD1 might be the D (5 bases). The germline CDR1 and CDR2 sequences are MGHDK and SYGVNS. The CDR3 length is 13 residues. The CDR3 here is CASEDWGDTEASF. CDR3 in DNA: TGTGCCAGCGAGGATTGGGGGGATACTGAAGCTTCCTTT.

The genes are TRBV9 and TRBJ2-7; D gene unclear. The germline gives CDR1 SGDLS, CDR2 YYNGEE. The CDR3 is 10 amino acids. Between the trimmed V and J ends, which lost 4 bases and 4 bases, there was a span of 3 bases. DNA of the CDR3: TGTGCCAGCAGCTTGTACGAGCAGTACTTC. Its translation: CASSLYEQYF.

CDR3 bases: TGTGCCAGCAGCCATCATGGCTACACCTTC. Translating it yields CASSHHGYTF. This chain links TRBV21-1 with TRBJ1-2; TRBD1 is the table's D call and was not checked against the DNA. TRBV21-1 counts as a pseudogene. This CDR3 is 10 amino acids long.

Only one count was recorded for this clone. The V call is TRBV28, the J call TRBJ1-1, with D uncertain. The V end was cut by 5 bases, the J end by 5 bases, with 15 bases between. CDR1 and CDR2 from the germline V gene are MDHEN and SYDVKM. This CDR3 is 14 amino acids long. The CDR3 sequence is CASSKGGLGTEAFF. The CDR3 DNA sequence: TGTGCCAGCAGTAAGGGAGGGTTGGGGACTGAAGCTTTCTTT. The whole variable domain, filled in from reference TRBV28 and TRBJ1-1, reads DVKVTQSSRYLVKRTGEKVFLECVQDMDHENMFWYRQDPGLGLRLIYFSYDVKMKEKGDIPEGYSVSREKKERFSLILESASTNQTSMYLCASSKGGLGTEAFFGQGTRLTVV.